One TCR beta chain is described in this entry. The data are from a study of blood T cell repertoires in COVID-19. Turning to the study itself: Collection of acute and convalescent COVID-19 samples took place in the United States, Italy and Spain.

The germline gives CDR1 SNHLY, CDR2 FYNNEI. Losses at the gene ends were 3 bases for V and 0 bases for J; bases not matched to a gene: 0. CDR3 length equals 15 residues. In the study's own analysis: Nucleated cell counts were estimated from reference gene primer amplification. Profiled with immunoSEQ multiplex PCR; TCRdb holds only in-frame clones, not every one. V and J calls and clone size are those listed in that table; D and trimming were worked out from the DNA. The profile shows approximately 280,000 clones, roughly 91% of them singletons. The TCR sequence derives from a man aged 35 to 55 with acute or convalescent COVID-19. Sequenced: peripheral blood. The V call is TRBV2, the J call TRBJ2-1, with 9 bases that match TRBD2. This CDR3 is CASSDSGSSYNEQFF. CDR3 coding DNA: TGTGCCAGCAGTGATAGCGGGAGCTCCTACAATGAGCAGTTCTTC.